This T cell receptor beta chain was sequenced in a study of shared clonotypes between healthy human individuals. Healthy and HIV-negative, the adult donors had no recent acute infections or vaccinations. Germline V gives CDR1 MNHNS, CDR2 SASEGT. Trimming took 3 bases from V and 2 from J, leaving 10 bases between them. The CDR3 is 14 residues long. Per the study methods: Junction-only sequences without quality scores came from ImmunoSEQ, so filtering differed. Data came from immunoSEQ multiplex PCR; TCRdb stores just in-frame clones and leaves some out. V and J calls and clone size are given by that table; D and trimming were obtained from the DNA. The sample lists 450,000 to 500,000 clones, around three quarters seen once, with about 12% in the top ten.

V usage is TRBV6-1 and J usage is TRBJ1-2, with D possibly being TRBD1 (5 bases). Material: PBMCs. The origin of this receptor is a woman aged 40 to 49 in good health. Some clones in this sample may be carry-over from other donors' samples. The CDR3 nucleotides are TGTGCCAGCAGTGATTGGCAGGGAAACTATGGCTACACCTTC. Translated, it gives CASSDWQGNYGYTF.